The next 25 T cell receptor beta chains were all read from a single sample in a study of blood T cells in healthy people across ages. Combining a sample-barcoded 5' primer with a J-beta primer mix, a second PCR ran for roughly 7 to 12 cycles. In TCRdb, the 5' RACE reads were re-called with MiXCR into one record per CDR3 protein. The sample contains 550,000 to 800,000 distinct CDR3 sequences, around 20% of which appear only once. The sequenced sample was blood. Receptor source: a man aged 70-80 years in good health.

This clonotype was seen a single time. The genes are TRBV28 and TRBJ2-7; D is possibly TRBD2 (6 bases). Germline assignment: CDR1 MDHEN and CDR2 SYDVKM. V lost 6 bases, J lost 5 bases, and 14 bases lay in between. This CDR3 region has 13 residues. The DNA for the CDR3 is TGTGCCAGCAGATCGTCTGGGGGGAACGAGCAGTACTTC. As protein: CASRSSGGNEQYF.

The chain uses TRBV10-2 and TRBJ2-5; 10 bases align to TRBD1. Germline V CDR1 and CDR2: WSHSY, SAAADI. The CDR3 is 14 amino acids. The V gene end was trimmed by 4 bases and the J gene end by 4 bases; junction bases not matched to a gene: 3. CDR3 nucleotides: TGCGCCAGCAGTGCCGGGACAGGGGCAGAGACCCAGTACTTC. It codes for CASSAGTGAETQYF.

This clonotype was seen a handful of times. The chain carries TRBV6-2 or TRBV6-3 and TRBJ2-4, with 7 bases that match TRBD2. CDR1 is MNHEY and CDR2 is SVGEGT in the germline V gene. The ends lost 2 bases at V and 3 bases at J; junction bases unmatched: 10. The CDR3 consists of 17 residues. DNA of the CDR3: TGTGCCAGCAGTTACAGACTAGCAACCCTCGGCAAAAACATTCAGTACTTC. Residues: CASSYRLATLGKNIQYF.

In this sample, this clonotype turned up a few times. The chain has TRBV30 and TRBJ2-7, with 8 bases identical to TRBD1. J gave up 0 bases and V 5 bases, and 6 bases lay outside the gene matches. This CDR3 region has 14 residues. Germline V gives CDR1 GTSNPN, CDR2 SVGIG (reference sequence). The CDR3 DNA sequence: TGTGCCTGGGCAACAGGGGGATCCTCCTACGAGCAGTACTTC. This gives the protein CAWATGGSSYEQYF.

Worth noting for this clonotype: The junction departs from germline at one end; a sequencing error may be responsible. V usage is TRBV5-1 and J usage is TRBJ2-5; D may be TRBD2 (6 bases). Matching the DNA end better, TRBJ2-7 makes the J call doubtful. The germline V gene has CDR1 SGHRS and CDR2 YFSETQ. This CDR3 is 12 amino acids long. CDR3 nucleotides: TGTGCCAGCAGCTTAGACGGGGGCGAGCAGTACTTC. It codes for CASSLDGGEQYF.

A word on this clonotype: This may stem from a read error, because a much larger clone lies one nucleotide away. V and J are TRBV2 and TRBJ2-5; 8 bases line up with TRBD1. The J call may be wrong; the DNA end is better matched by TRBJ2-7. Germline V gene sequence: CDR1 SNHLY, CDR2 FYNNEI. The CDR3 runs to 15 residues. The CDR3 loop reads CASRGTGTGPYEQYF. The CDR3 DNA follows: TGTGCCAGCAGAGGGACCGGGACAGGTCCCTACGAGCAGTACTTC.

The table lists this clonotype with a few counts. The rearrangement links TRBV6-2 or TRBV6-3 to TRBJ2-7; 10 positions agree with TRBD2. Germline CDR1 and CDR2: MNHEY and SVGEGT. The CDR3 covers 14 residues. Losses at the gene ends were 7 bases for V and 1 base for J; bases not matched to a gene: 4. CDR3 sequence (DNA): TGTGCCAGCACCCCTAGCGGGAGTTCCTACGAGCAGTACTTC. Its protein product is CASTPSGSSYEQYF.

This clonotype was recorded a few times. The V gene is TRBV6-6, the J gene TRBJ1-2; 8 bases map to TRBD1. CDR1 MNHNY and CDR2 SVGAGI come from the germline V gene (reference sequence). The trim removed 4 bases at V and 2 bases at J, leaving 3 bases unmatched. The CDR3 is made up of 14 amino acids. The CDR3 region has the DNA TGTGCCAGCAGTTTGGACAGGGCAAACTATGGCTACACCTTC. Its protein product is CASSLDRANYGYTF.

The chain uses TRBV5-8 and TRBJ2-3, with 11 bases aligning to TRBD2. The germline CDR1 and CDR2 sequences are SGHTS and YDEGEE. Trimming took 3 bases from V and 11 from J; bases not matched to a gene: 11. This CDR3 has 15 residues. The DNA for the CDR3 is TGTGCCAGCAGCTGGACTAGCGGGCCGGTTGGTAAGCAGTATTTT. Residues: CASSWTSGPVGKQYF.

This chain joins TRBV15 and TRBJ2-2, with TRBD2 matching 12 bases. V dropped 3 bases and J dropped 5; count of bases not matched to a gene: 7. The CDR3 runs to 17 residues. The germline CDR1 and CDR2 sequences are LNHNV and YYDKDF (reference sequence). This chain's CDR3 is CATSSNLTSGRTGELFF. For the CDR3, the DNA is TGTGCCACCAGCAGTAACCTGACTAGCGGGAGAACCGGGGAGCTGTTTTTT.

The rearrangement joins TRBV7-9 to TRBJ2-7, with D maybe TRBD1 (5 bases). Germline CDR1 is SEHNR and CDR2 is FQNEAQ (reference sequence). The CDR3 sequence is 14 residues long. V lost 1 base and J lost 2, with 9 bases in between. The CDR3 loop reads CASSLVPDTYEQYF. In DNA form, the CDR3 reads TGTGCCAGCAGCTTAGTACCGGACACCTACGAGCAGTACTTC.

Only a few counts were recorded for this clonotype. This rearrangement joins TRBV6-5 to TRBJ1-4; TRBD1 matches at 10 bases. Germline-derived CDR1 and CDR2 are MNHEY and SVGAGI. The CDR3 is 15 residues long. Trimming took 0 bases from V and 6 from J; bases not matched to a gene: 1. The CDR3 here is CASSYSGTGDEKLFF. CDR3 nucleotide sequence: TGTGCCAGCAGTTACTCCGGGACAGGGGATGAAAAACTGTTTTTT.

This chain links TRBV10-3 with TRBJ2-3, with D possibly being TRBD1 or TRBD2 (5 bases each). V lost 0 bases and J lost 5, with 12 bases in between. The CDR3 is 15 amino acids. CDR1 and CDR2 from the germline V gene are ENHRY and SYGVKD. Written as DNA, the CDR3 is TGTGCCATCAGTGAGTCTTATTCGGGGCAAGATACGCAGTATTTT. It is translated as CAISESYSGQDTQYF.

The chain couples TRBV28 to TRBJ1-3; D unclear. Germline assignment: CDR1 MDHEN and CDR2 SYDVKM. The V end was cut by 10 bases, the J end by 0 bases, with 7 bases between. The CDR3 totals 12 residues. For the CDR3, the DNA is TGTGCCACCGCTCCCTCTGGAAACACCATATATTTT. Protein product: CATAPSGNTIYF. Looking up the rest from reference TRBV28 and TRBJ1-3 gives the full variable domain: DVKVTQSSRYLVKRTGEKVFLECVQDMDHENMFWYRQDPGLGLRLIYFSYDVKMKEKGDIPEGYSVSREKKERFSLILESASTNQTSMYLCATAPSGNTIYFGEGSWLTVV.

This clonotype was detected a few times. The chain links TRBV11-2 to TRBJ2-1, with D unresolved. Trimming shortened V by 2 bases and J by 7 bases, and 18 bases separated the two germline ends. Germline loops: CDR1 SGHAT, CDR2 FQNNGV. The CDR3 is 16 residues long. CDR3 sequence (DNA): TGTGCCAGCAGCTTAACGCGAGGAGTGCGAATTAATGAGCAGTTCTTC. Its translation: CASSLTRGVRINEQFF. Supplemented by reference TRBV11-2 and TRBJ2-1, the full variable domain reads EAGVAQSPRYKIIEKRQSVAFWCNPISGHATLYWYQQILGQGPKLLIQFQNNGVVDDSQLPKDRFSAERLKGVDSTLKIQPAKLEDSAVYLCASSLTRGVRINEQFFGPGTRLTVL.

This clonotype was detected many times. The chain employs TRBV3-1 and TRBJ2-7; TRBD1 matches 10 bases. Losses at the gene ends were 3 bases for V and 1 base for J; bases not matched to a gene: 9. Germline CDR1 and CDR2: LGHDT and YNNKEL (reference sequence). This CDR3 region has 17 residues. The CDR3 loop reads CASSQGQGKAGSYEQYF. The CDR3 DNA reads as TGTGCCAGCAGCCAGGGACAGGGGAAGGCGGGGTCCTACGAGCAGTACTTC.

In its sample, this clonotype was seen many times. An end of the junction differs from the germline gene, which may be a read error. This chain links TRBV5-1 with TRBJ2-1; 7 bases line up with TRBD1. The CDR3 loop spans 14 amino acids. From germline, CDR1 is SGHRS and CDR2 YFSETQ. CDR3 nucleotide sequence: TGTGCCAGCAGCCTCAGACAGGGCCACAATGAGCAGTTCTTC. It codes for CASSLRQGHNEQFF.

This clonotype is a singleton in its sample. This chain uses TRBV7-2 with TRBJ1-6; weak D call: TRBD1 (5 bases). Germline values: CDR1 SGHTA, CDR2 FQGNSA. The CDR3 runs to 14 residues. V lost 1 base, J lost 9 bases, and 10 bases lay in between. CDR3 DNA: TGTGCCAGCAGCTTAGTCGGGGGGGGTTCACCCCTCCACTTT. Translated, it gives CASSLVGGGSPLHF. The full variable domain, with the rest looked up from reference TRBV7-2 and TRBJ1-6, is GAGVSQSPSNKVTEKGKDVELRCDPISGHTALYWYRQSLGQGLEFLIYFQGNSAPDKSGLPSDRFSAERTGGSVSTLTIQRTQQEDSAVYLCASSLVGGGSPLHFGNGTRLTVT.

The chain couples TRBV20-1 to TRBJ2-3; tentative D call: TRBD2 (6 bases). The CDR3 has 14 residues. CDR1 is DFQATT and CDR2 is SNEGSKA in the germline V gene (reference sequence). CDR3 sequence reads: CSSRRRGGTDTQYF. As DNA, the CDR3 is TGCAGCTCACGTAGGAGGGGTGGCACAGATACGCAGTATTTT.

This chain links TRBV25-1 with TRBJ2-5; tentatively, D is TRBD2 (6 bases). Trimming stripped 1 base from V and 5 bases from J, with 8 bases between. CDR1 and CDR2 (germline): MGHDK, SYGVNS. The CDR3 has 13 residues. CDR3 coding DNA: TGTGCCAGCAGTGAATCGGGGGTGGAGACCCAGTACTTC. It is translated as CASSESGVETQYF.

A few counts support this clonotype. This chain links TRBV18 with TRBJ2-5; 11 bases map to TRBD2. Looked up from germline, CDR1 is KGHSH and CDR2 is LQKENI. CDR3 size: 16 residues. V gave up 1 base and J gave up 3 bases; unmatched junction bases: 4. The DNA of the CDR3 is TGTGCCAGCTCACCACTGTTAGCGGGAGGGGAAGAGACCCAGTACTTC. As protein: CASSPLLAGGEETQYF.

This clonotype was detected only a few times. The rearrangement joins TRBV27 to TRBJ2-6; no clear D. In germline, CDR1 is MNHEY, CDR2 SMNVEV (reference sequence). V was clipped by 2 bases and J by 0 bases, with 8 bases between them. CDR3 length equals 16 residues. CDR3 region: CASSLDGDSGANVLTF. DNA of the CDR3: TGTGCCAGCAGTTTAGATGGTGACTCTGGGGCCAACGTCCTGACTTTC.

V and J are TRBV27 and TRBJ1-6, with a possible D match to TRBD1 (5 bases). The CDR3 runs 15 residues. Germline assignment: CDR1 MNHEY and CDR2 SMNVEV (reference sequence). Trimming took 2 bases from V and 4 from J, leaving 9 bases between them. Here the CDR3 DNA reads TGTGCCAGCAGTTTAGGAGGGACTTATAATTCACCCCTCCACTTT. It translates to CASSLGGTYNSPLHF.

This clonotype appeared many times. The V and J genes are TRBV4-1 and TRBJ1-2; 11 nucleotides agree with TRBD1. CDR1 MGHRA and CDR2 YSYEKL come from the germline V gene. The CDR3 sequence is 16 residues long. V shed 4 bases, J shed 4 bases, and the junction held 8 bases outside the gene matches. The DNA of the CDR3 is TGCGCCAGCAGCCCAACCCTGGACAGGGGGCTCTATGGCTACACCTTC. This encodes CASSPTLDRGLYGYTF.

This clonotype was counted between two and nine times. V and J are TRBV12-3 or TRBV12-4 and TRBJ2-7; TRBD1 matches at 7 bases. This CDR3 has 15 residues. V lost 5 bases to trimming and J lost 2 bases; unmatched junction nucleotides: 9. As DNA, the CDR3 is TGTGCCAGCAGTGGGACAGTTGCTCCCACCTACGAGCAGTACTTC. This codes for CASSGTVAPTYEQYF.